The source of this T cell receptor beta chain is a study of beta chain features in type 1 diabetes. Study context: Researchers looked at roughly 110 million sorted cells across all samples.

All sorted populations exceeded 95% purity. This CDR3 region has 14 residues. Germline V lookup: CDR1 SGHRS, CDR2 YFSETQ. Trimming left V 0 bases short and J 5 bases short, with 11 bases between. Sequenced material consisted of expressed TCRB transcripts (all of the isolated RNA was reverse transcribed). Generated by immunoSEQ multiplex PCR, the TCRdb table keeps only in-frame clones and is missing some. This table holds about 450,000 clones, 10% to 12% found once. Findings of the study overall: For patients, the naive, central memory and Treg TCRB repertoires appeared more alike than for healthy donors. Insertion counts at VDJ junctions were lower in type 1 diabetes patients, who also showed more deletions there.

This clone was picked up a small number of times. Its specificity is unknown. The TCR sequence derives from a woman between 18 and 29 years old in good health. The sequenced material came from naive CD4+ T cells from blood. The chain couples TRBV5-1 to TRBJ2-5; no firm D call. This CDR3 is CASSLDSSSETQYF. CDR3 coding DNA: TGCGCCAGCAGCTTGGACTCGTCCTCGGAGACCCAGTACTTC.